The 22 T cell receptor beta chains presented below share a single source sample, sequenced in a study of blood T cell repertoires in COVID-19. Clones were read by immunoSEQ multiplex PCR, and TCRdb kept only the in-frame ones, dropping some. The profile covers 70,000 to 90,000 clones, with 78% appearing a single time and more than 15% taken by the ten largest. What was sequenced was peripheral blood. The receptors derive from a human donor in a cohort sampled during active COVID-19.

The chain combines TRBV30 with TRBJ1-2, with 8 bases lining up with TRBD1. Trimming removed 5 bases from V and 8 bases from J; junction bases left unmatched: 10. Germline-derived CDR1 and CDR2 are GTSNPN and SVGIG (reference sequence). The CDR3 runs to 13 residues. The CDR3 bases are TGTGCCTGGGGGTTCGGGACAGGAGGGGGCTACACCTTC. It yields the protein CAWGFGTGGGYTF.

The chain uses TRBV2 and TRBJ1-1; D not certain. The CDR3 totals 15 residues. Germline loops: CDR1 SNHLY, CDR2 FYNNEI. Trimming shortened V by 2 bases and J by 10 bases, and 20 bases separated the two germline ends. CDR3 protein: CASSELGLESEGAFF. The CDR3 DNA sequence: TGTGCCAGCAGTGAACTCGGACTCGAATCAGAAGGAGCTTTCTTT.

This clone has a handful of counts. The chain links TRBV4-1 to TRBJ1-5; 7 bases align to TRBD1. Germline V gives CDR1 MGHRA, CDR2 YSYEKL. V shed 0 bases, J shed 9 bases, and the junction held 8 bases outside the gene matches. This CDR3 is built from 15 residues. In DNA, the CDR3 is TGCGCCAGCAGCCAAGAGAGGGCAGGGGGATCGCCCCAGCATTTT. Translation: CASSQERAGGSPQHF.

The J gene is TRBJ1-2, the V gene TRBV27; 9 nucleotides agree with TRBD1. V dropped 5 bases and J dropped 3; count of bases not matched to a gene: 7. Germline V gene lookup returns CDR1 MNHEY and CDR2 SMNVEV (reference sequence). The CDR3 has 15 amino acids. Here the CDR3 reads CASSLTGGYYYGYTF. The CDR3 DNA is TGTGCCAGCAGTCTCACAGGGGGCTATTACTATGGCTACACCTTC.

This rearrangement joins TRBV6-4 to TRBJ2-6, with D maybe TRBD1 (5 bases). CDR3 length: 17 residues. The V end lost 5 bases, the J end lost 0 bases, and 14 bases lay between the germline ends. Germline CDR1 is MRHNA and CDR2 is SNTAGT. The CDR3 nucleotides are TGTGCCAGCAGTATTGGACAAGCAAGCTCTGGGGCCAACGTCCTGACTTTC. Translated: CASSIGQASSGANVLTF.

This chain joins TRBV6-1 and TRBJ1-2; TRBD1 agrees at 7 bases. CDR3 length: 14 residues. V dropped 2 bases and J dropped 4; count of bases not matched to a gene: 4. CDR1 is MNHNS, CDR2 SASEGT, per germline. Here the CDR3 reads CASSEIDRAYGYTF. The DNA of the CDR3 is TGTGCCAGCAGTGAAATAGACAGGGCCTATGGCTACACCTTC.

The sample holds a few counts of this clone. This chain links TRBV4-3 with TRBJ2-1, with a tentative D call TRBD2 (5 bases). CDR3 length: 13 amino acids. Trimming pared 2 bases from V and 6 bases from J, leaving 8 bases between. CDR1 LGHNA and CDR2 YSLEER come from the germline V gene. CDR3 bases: TGCGCCAGCAGCCAAACGGACTCCAATGAGCAGTTCTTC. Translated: CASSQTDSNEQFF.

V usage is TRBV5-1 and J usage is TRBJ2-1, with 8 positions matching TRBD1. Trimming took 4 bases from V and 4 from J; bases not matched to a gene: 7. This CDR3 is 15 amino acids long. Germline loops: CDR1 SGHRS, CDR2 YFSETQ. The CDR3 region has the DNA TGCGCCAGCAGCCCGCCGGGACAGGCGTACAATGAGCAGTTCTTC. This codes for CASSPPGQAYNEQFF.

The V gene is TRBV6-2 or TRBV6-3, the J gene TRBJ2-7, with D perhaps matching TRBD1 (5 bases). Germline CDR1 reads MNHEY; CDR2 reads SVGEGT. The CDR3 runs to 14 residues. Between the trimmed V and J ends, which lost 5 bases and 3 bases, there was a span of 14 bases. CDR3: CASSRQLILYEQYV. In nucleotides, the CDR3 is TGTGCCAGCAGTCGACAGCTAATTCTCTACGAGCAGTACGTC.

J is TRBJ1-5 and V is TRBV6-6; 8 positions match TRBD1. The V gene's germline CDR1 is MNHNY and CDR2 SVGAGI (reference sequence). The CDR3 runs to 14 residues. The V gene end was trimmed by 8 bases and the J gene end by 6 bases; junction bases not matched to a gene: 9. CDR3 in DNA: TGTGCCAGCGGAAGGGCAGGGGGCGGTCAGCCCCAGCATTTT. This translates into CASGRAGGGQPQHF.

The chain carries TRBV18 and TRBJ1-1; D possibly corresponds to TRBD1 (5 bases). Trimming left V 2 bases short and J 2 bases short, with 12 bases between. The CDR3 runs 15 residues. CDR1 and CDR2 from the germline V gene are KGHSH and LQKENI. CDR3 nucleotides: TGTGCCAGCTCACCAATACTGGGGGGAAACACTGAAGCTTTCTTT. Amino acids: CASSPILGGNTEAFF. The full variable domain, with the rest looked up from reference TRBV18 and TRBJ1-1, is NAGVMQNPRHLVRRRGQEARLRCSPMKGHSHVYWYRQLPEEGLKFMVYLQKENIIDESGMPKERFSAEFPKEGPSILRIQQVVRGDSAAYFCASSPILGGNTEAFFGQGTRLTVV.

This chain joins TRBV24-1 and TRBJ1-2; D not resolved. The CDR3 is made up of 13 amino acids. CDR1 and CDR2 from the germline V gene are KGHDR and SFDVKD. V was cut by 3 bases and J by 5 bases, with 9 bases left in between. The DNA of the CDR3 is TGTGCCACCAGTGATGAGGGAAGTTATGGCTACACCTTC. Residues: CATSDEGSYGYTF.

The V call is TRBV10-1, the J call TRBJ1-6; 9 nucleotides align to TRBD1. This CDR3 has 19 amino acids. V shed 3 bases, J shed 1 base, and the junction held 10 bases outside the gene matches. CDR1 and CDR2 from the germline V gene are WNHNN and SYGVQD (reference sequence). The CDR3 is CASSDGDRVFCSYNSPLHF. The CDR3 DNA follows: TGCGCCAGCAGTGACGGGGACAGGGTTTTTTGTTCCTATAATTCACCCCTCCACTTT.

CDR3 sequence: CASSLERDTSSYEQYV. CDR3 coding DNA: TGTGCCAGCAGTTTAGAGAGGGACACGAGCTCCTACGAGCAGTACGTC. The rearrangement uses TRBV6-2 or TRBV6-3 and TRBJ2-7; tentatively, D is TRBD1 (6 bases). This CDR3 has 16 amino acids. The germline V gene has CDR1 MNHEY and CDR2 SVGEGT. The V end was cut by 4 bases, the J end by 0 bases, with 16 bases between.

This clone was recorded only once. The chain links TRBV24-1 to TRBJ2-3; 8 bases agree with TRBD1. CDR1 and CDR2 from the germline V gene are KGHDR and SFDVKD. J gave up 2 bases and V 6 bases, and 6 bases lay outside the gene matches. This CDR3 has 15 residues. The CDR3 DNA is TGTGCCACCAGTCAAGGGACAGGAGACACAGATACGCAGTATTTT. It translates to CATSQGTGDTDTQYF.

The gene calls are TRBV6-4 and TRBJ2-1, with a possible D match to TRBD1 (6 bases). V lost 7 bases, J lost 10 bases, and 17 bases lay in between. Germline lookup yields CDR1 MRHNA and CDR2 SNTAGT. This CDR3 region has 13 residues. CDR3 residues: CASTEGTGSEQFF. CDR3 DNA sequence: TGTGCCAGCACCGAGGGTACAGGGAGCGAGCAGTTCTTC.

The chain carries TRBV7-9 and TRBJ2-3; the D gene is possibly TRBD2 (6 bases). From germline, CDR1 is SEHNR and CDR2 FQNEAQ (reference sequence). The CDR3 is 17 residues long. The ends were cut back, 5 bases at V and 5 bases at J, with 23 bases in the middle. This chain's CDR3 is CASSVEEGTSWEDTQYF. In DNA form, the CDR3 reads TGTGCCAGCAGCGTAGAAGAGGGGACTTCGTGGGAAGATACGCAGTATTTT.

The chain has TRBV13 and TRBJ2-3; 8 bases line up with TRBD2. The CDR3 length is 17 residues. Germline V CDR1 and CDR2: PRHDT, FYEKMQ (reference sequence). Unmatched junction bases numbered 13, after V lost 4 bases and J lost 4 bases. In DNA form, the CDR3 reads TGTGCCAGCAGCTCCCCAGGGGAGCGGGAGTTCTCAGATACGCAGTATTTT. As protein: CASSSPGEREFSDTQYF.

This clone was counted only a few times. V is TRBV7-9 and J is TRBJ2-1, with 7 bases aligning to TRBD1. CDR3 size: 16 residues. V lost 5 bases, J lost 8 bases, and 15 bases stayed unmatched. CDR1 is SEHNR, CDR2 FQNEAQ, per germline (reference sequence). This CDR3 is CASSPRDRLLFDEQFF. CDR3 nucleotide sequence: TGTGCCAGCAGCCCCCGGGACAGACTACTTTTCGATGAGCAGTTCTTC.

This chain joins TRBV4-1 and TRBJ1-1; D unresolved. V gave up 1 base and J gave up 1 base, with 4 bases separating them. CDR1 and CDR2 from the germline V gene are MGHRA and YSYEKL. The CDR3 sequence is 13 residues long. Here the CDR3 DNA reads TGCGCCAGCAGCCAAGCCTGGAACACTGAAGCTTTCTTT. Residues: CASSQAWNTEAFF.

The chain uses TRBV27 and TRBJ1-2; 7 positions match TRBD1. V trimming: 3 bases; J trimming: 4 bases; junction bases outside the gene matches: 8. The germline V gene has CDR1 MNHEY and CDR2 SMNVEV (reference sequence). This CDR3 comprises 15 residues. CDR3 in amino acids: CASSLGTADLYGYTF. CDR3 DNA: TGTGCCAGCAGTTTGGGGACAGCGGATCTCTATGGCTACACCTTC.

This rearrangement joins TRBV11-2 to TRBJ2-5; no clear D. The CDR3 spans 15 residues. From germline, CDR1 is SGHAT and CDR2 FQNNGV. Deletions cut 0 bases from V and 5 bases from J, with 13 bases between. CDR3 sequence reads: CASSLDLSFAETQYF. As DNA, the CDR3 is TGTGCCAGCAGCTTAGATCTTAGTTTCGCGGAGACCCAGTACTTC.